A single sample is the source of the 27 T cell receptor beta chains below, sequenced in a study of blood T cell repertoires in COVID-19. The repertoire was sequenced with immunoSEQ multiplex PCR; TCRdb's copy has only in-frame clones and lacks some. The table has about 240,000 clones, around 86% seen once. The specimen sequenced was peripheral blood. Receptor source: a man between 25 and 39 years old who had recovered from COVID-19.

This sequence joins TRBV10-3 and TRBJ1-1, with D possibly matching TRBD1 (5 bases). V was cut by 3 bases and J by 0 bases, with 5 bases left in between. CDR3 length equals 13 residues. The V gene's germline CDR1 is ENHRY and CDR2 SYGVKD. CDR3 protein: CAISDRVNTEAFF. The CDR3 DNA is TGTGCCATCAGTGACAGGGTGAACACTGAAGCTTTCTTT.

This sequence joins TRBV9 and TRBJ2-3; D may be TRBD1 (6 bases). Germline V gene sequence: CDR1 SGDLS, CDR2 YYNGEE. With 5 bases removed from V and 1 base from J, the gap between germline ends came to 8 bases. CDR3 length equals 13 residues. The CDR3 region is CASRGAGTDTQYF. The DNA of the CDR3 is TGTGCCAGCAGGGGGGCCGGCACAGATACGCAGTATTTT.

The V and J genes are TRBV10-3 and TRBJ2-2; the D gene is possibly TRBD1 (5 bases). The CDR3 covers 15 residues. V lost 4 bases and J 4 bases, leaving 13 bases between the germline ends. Germline CDR1 ENHRY, CDR2 SYGVKD. For the CDR3, the DNA is TGTGCCATCAGTGTTTCCCTTCAGGGCACCGGGGAGCTGTTTTTT. Protein sequence: CAISVSLQGTGELFF.

The chain links TRBV5-1 to TRBJ2-7; a possible D gene is TRBD2 (6 bases). V lost 4 bases, J lost 6 bases, and 17 bases lay in between. CDR3 length: 14 amino acids. Germline-derived CDR1 and CDR2 are SGHRS and YFSETQ. CDR3: CASSAGQTDSEQYF. DNA of the CDR3: TGCGCCAGCAGCGCGGGGCAGACGGACTCCGAGCAGTACTTC.

This chain uses TRBV4-2 with TRBJ2-1, with TRBD2 matching 11 bases. The CDR3 totals 17 residues. Trimming took 2 bases from V and 6 from J; bases not matched to a gene: 9. The germline V gene encodes CDR1 LGHNA and CDR2 YNFKEQ. The CDR3 region is CASSQLLSGGAGNEQFF. The CDR3 nucleotides read TGTGCCAGCAGCCAATTGCTTAGCGGGGGGGCGGGCAATGAGCAGTTCTTC.

V gene TRBV5-8 combines with J gene TRBJ2-2; D is unclear. Trimming cost V 3 bases and J 4 bases, with 13 bases left between them. The CDR3 totals 15 residues. Germline V gene sequence: CDR1 SGHTS, CDR2 YDEGEE. CDR3 region: CASSSSLFGTGELFF. The CDR3 DNA follows: TGTGCCAGCAGCTCCTCCCTGTTCGGCACCGGGGAGCTGTTTTTT.

V is TRBV5-1 and J is TRBJ2-3, with 11 positions matching TRBD1. This CDR3 is 14 amino acids long. The germline gives CDR1 SGHRS, CDR2 YFSETQ. Losses at the gene ends were 6 bases for V and 3 bases for J; bases not matched to a gene: 3. The chain's CDR3 is CASTDRGQTDTQYF. The DNA of the CDR3 is TGCGCCAGCACGGACAGGGGGCAAACAGATACGCAGTATTTT. The whole variable domain, filled in from reference TRBV5-1 and TRBJ2-3, reads KAGVTQTPRYLIKTRGQQVTLSCSPISGHRSVSWYQQTPGQGLQFLFEYFSETQRNKGNFPGRFSGRQFSNSRSEMNVSTLELGDSALYLCASTDRGQTDTQYFGPGTRLTVL.

The chain is built from TRBV4-1 and TRBJ2-2, with TRBD1 matching over 8 bases. The CDR3 spans 17 residues. With V trimmed by 1 base and J by 2 bases, 6 bases remained unmatched. CDR1 and CDR2 from the germline V gene are MGHRA and YSYEKL. The CDR3 spells CASSQGDRGLNTGELFF. The CDR3 region has the DNA TGCGCCAGCAGCCAAGGTGACAGGGGTCTTAACACCGGGGAGCTGTTTTTT.

This clone appeared once. The gene calls are TRBV2 and TRBJ1-6; TRBD1 aligns across 7 bases. The germline V gene encodes CDR1 SNHLY and CDR2 FYNNEI. The CDR3 spans 14 residues. V was clipped by 5 bases and J by 10 bases; unmatched bases: 8. Written as DNA, the CDR3 is TGTGCCAGCAGTTCAGGGGGTACGAGGTCACCCCTCCACTTT. Amino acids: CASSSGGTRSPLHF.

Worth noting for this clone: This sample includes further DNA sequences coding for the same CDR3. V is TRBV6-5 and J is TRBJ1-2, with TRBD1 matching over 8 bases. V was clipped by 6 bases and J by 2 bases; unmatched bases: 2. Germline-derived CDR1 and CDR2 are MNHEY and SVGAGI. This CDR3 comprises 13 residues. The CDR3 spells CASSRDRNYGYTF. CDR3 bases: TGTGCCAGCAGCCGGGACAGGAACTATGGCTACACCTTC.

The rearrangement links TRBV4-1 to TRBJ2-1; D possibly corresponds to TRBD1 (5 bases). Germline CDR1 is MGHRA and CDR2 is YSYEKL. The CDR3 consists of 13 residues. Trimming stripped 3 bases from V and 5 bases from J, with 8 bases between. The CDR3: CASSHRQNNEQFF. The CDR3 DNA is TGCGCCAGCAGCCACAGACAGAACAATGAGCAGTTCTTC.

The chain links TRBV11-3 to TRBJ2-1, with 8 bases lining up with TRBD1. J was trimmed by 9 bases and V by 4 bases; bases with no gene match: 11. CDR1 is SGHNT and CDR2 is YENEEA in the germline V gene. CDR3 size: 15 residues. The CDR3 nucleotides are TGTGCCAGCAGCTCCAGCGCGGACAGGGCAGGTGAGCAGTTCTTC. Translating gives CASSSSADRAGEQFF.

CDR3 loop: CASSLQANYGYTF. The CDR3 nucleotides read TGTGCCAGCAGTTTACAGGCGAACTATGGCTACACCTTC. V and J are TRBV2 and TRBJ1-2; tentatively, D is TRBD1 (5 bases). CDR3 length: 13 residues. V was cut by 5 bases and J by 2 bases, with 9 bases left in between. Germline lookup yields CDR1 SNHLY and CDR2 FYNNEI.

The gene calls are TRBV27 and TRBJ1-6; 7 bases fit TRBD1. The CDR3 loop spans 16 amino acids. Trimming took 3 bases from V and 0 from J; bases not matched to a gene: 2. Germline loops: CDR1 MNHEY, CDR2 SMNVEV (reference sequence). The CDR3 DNA sequence: TGTGCCAGCAGTTTGGGACAGAGCTCCTATAATTCACCCCTCCACTTT. This encodes CASSLGQSSYNSPLHF.

The sample holds one count of this clone. The CDR3 nucleotides are TGTGCTAGTGGTTCCGAGGGAGATACGCAGTATTTT. This sequence encodes CASGSEGDTQYF. This chain connects TRBV12-5 to TRBJ2-3; perhaps TRBD2 as D (5 bases). CDR1 is LGHNT and CDR2 is FRNRAP in the germline V gene. Trimming stripped 4 bases from V and 5 bases from J, with 7 bases between. The CDR3 is 12 residues long.

This clone was seen only once. The chain uses TRBV6-1 and TRBJ2-5, with TRBD2 identical over 11 bases. The CDR3 consists of 18 residues. With 3 bases clipped from V and 7 bases from J, the junction kept 16 bases outside the gene matches. Germline assignment: CDR1 MNHNS and CDR2 SASEGT. CDR3 residues: CASSDTSRLAGSKTTQYF. The CDR3 DNA reads TGTGCCAGCAGTGATACTTCGAGACTAGCGGGGTCCAAGACGACCCAGTACTTC.

This rearrangement joins TRBV25-1 to TRBJ1-1; D unresolved. V gave up 6 bases and J gave up 13 bases, with 15 bases separating them. The CDR3 runs 11 residues. CDR1 MGHDK and CDR2 SYGVNS come from the germline V gene. This chain's CDR3 is CASSAPAEIFF. CDR3 coding DNA: TGTGCCAGCAGCGCCCCGGCGGAGATTTTCTTT.

The chain couples TRBV10-3 to TRBJ2-5; no firm D call. The germline CDR1 and CDR2 sequences are ENHRY and SYGVKD. The CDR3 extends over 13 amino acids. The V end lost 0 bases, the J end lost 4 bases, and 6 bases lay between the germline ends. The CDR3 DNA reads as TGTGCCATCAGTGAGTCGAGCTCAGAGACCCAGTACTTC. It yields the protein CAISESSSETQYF.

The rearrangement uses TRBV4-2 and TRBJ1-2; 7 bases agree with TRBD1. The CDR3 length is 16 residues. Germline V CDR1 and CDR2: LGHNA, YNFKEQ. V lost 0 bases to trimming and J lost 4 bases; unmatched junction nucleotides: 8. CDR3 sequence: CASSQDWETGLYGYTF. In nucleotides, the CDR3 is TGTGCCAGCAGCCAAGATTGGGAGACAGGGCTCTATGGCTACACCTTC.

The chain links TRBV7-3 to TRBJ2-4; 8 bases map to TRBD1. This CDR3 region has 13 residues. The germline CDR1 and CDR2 sequences are SGHTA and FQGTGA. V gave up 2 bases and J gave up 8 bases; unmatched junction bases: 2. CDR3 sequence: CASSLGQGDIQYF. CDR3 nucleotide sequence: TGTGCCAGCAGCTTAGGACAGGGAGACATTCAGTACTTC.

The CDR3 is CATSDLQKPGGATGELFF. CDR3 nucleotides: TGTGCCACCAGTGATTTGCAGAAGCCGGGGGGCGCAACCGGGGAGCTGTTTTTT. The J gene is TRBJ2-2, the V gene TRBV24-1, with a weak D call TRBD2 (7 bases). This CDR3 has 18 amino acids. Looked up from germline, CDR1 is KGHDR and CDR2 is SFDVKD. Trimming stripped 0 bases from V and 5 bases from J, with 18 bases between.

The chain carries TRBV11-2 and TRBJ1-2; 8 bases are a match to TRBD1. CDR3 length: 16 residues. Per germline, CDR1 SGHAT and CDR2 FQNNGV. Trimming cost V 1 base and J 3 bases; bases outside gene matches: 7. The CDR3 nucleotides read TGTGCCAGCAGCTTAGGGGACAGGTCGCACGACTATGGCTACACCTTC. The encoded protein is CASSLGDRSHDYGYTF.

The rearrangement joins TRBV7-8 to TRBJ2-1; possibly TRBD1 for D (7 bases). The CDR3 contains 14 residues. Trimming left V 5 bases short and J 8 bases short, with 16 bases between. Looked up from germline, CDR1 is SGHVS and CDR2 is FQNEAQ. The CDR3 DNA reads as TGTGCCAGCAGCGCCGAACAGGGGAGGCATGAGCAGTTCTTC. This codes for CASSAEQGRHEQFF.

V gene TRBV5-5 combines with J gene TRBJ2-5, with 14 bases that match TRBD2. The CDR3 runs 18 residues. The germline gives CDR1 SGHKS, CDR2 YYEKEE (reference sequence). With V trimmed by 5 bases and J by 0 bases, 9 bases remained unmatched. CDR3 loop: CASRPGTSGGLYQETQYF. In nucleotides, the CDR3 is TGTGCCAGCAGGCCTGGGACTAGCGGGGGACTGTACCAAGAGACCCAGTACTTC.

The V and J genes are TRBV10-3 and TRBJ2-5, with a tentative D call TRBD1 (6 bases). The CDR3 has 11 amino acids. Germline CDR1 reads ENHRY; CDR2 reads SYGVKD. V lost 7 bases and J lost 3, with 6 bases in between. The CDR3 sequence is CAIKGEETQYF. CDR3 coding DNA: TGTGCCATCAAGGGGGAAGAGACCCAGTACTTC.

The J gene is TRBJ2-1, the V gene TRBV6-2 or TRBV6-3, with TRBD2 as a possible D gene (6 bases). The germline V gene encodes CDR1 MNHEY and CDR2 SVGEGT. This CDR3 is 15 amino acids long. V dropped 6 bases and J dropped 11 bases, with 23 bases sitting between them. The CDR3 spells CASSSPGLGDRKQFF. As DNA, the CDR3 is TGTGCCAGCAGCTCCCCGGGACTGGGCGATCGGAAGCAGTTCTTC.

V usage is TRBV10-2 and J usage is TRBJ2-5; 8 bases are shared with TRBD2. V shed 7 bases and J 5 bases; nucleotides not matched to a gene: 6. The germline gives CDR1 WSHSY, CDR2 SAAADI. The CDR3 spans 13 residues. The CDR3 nucleotides read TGCGCCAGCACCCAGACTAGCGCGGAGACCCAGTACTTC. Translation gives CASTQTSAETQYF.